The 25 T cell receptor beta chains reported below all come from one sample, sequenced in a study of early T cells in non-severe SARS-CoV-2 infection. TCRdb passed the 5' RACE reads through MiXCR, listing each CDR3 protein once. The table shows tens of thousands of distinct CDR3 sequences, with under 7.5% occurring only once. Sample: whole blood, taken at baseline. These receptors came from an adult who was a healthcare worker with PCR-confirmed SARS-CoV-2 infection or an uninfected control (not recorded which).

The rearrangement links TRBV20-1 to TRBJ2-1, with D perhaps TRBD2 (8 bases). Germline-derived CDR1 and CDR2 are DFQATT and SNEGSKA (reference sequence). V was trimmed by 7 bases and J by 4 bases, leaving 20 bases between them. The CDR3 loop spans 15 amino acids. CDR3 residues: CSGTGAGVRYNEQFF. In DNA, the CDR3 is TGCAGTGGGACAGGAGCGGGAGTTCGGTACAATGAGCAGTTCTTC.

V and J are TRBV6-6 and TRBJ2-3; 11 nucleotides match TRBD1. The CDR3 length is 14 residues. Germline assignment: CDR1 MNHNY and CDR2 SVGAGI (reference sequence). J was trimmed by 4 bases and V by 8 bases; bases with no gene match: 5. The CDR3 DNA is TGTGCCAGCGCTAGGACAGGGGGCGCAGATACGCAGTATTTT. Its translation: CASARTGGADTQYF.

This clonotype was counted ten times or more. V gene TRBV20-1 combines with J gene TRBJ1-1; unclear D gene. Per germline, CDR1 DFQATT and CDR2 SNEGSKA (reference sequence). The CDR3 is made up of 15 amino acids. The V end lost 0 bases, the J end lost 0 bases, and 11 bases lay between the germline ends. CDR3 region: CSARDQTALNTEAFF. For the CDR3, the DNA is TGCAGTGCTAGAGATCAAACCGCGTTGAACACTGAAGCTTTCTTT.

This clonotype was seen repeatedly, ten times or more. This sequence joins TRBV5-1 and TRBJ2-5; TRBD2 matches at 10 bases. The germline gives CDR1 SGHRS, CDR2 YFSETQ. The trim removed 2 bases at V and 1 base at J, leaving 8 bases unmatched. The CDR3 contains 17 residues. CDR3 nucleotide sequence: TGCGCCAGCAGCTTAGCAGCGGGGGGGAGAAGCCAAGAGACCCAGTACTTC. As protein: CASSLAAGGRSQETQYF.

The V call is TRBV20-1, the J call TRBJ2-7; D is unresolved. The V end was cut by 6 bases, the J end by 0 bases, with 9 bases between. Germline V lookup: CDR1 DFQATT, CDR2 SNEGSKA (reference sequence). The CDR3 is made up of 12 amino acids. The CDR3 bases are TGCAGTGCCACCGTTAGCTCCTACGAGCAGTACTTC. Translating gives CSATVSSYEQYF.

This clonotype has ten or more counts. CDR3 DNA sequence: TGTGCCAGCAGCCTACTAGCGGGAGCACTCAATGAGCAGTTCTTC. Residues: CASSLLAGALNEQFF. The chain has TRBV12-3 or TRBV12-4 and TRBJ2-1; 11 bases map to TRBD2. This CDR3 is built from 15 residues. The ends lost 6 bases at V and 6 bases at J; junction bases unmatched: 7.

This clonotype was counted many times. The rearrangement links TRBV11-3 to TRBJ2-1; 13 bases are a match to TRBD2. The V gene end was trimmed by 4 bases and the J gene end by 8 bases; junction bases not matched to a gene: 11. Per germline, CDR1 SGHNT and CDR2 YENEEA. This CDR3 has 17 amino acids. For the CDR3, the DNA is TGTGCCAGCAGCTCCCGGGGTGGACTAGCGGGGGTGGATGAGCAGTTCTTC. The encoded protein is CASSSRGGLAGVDEQFF.

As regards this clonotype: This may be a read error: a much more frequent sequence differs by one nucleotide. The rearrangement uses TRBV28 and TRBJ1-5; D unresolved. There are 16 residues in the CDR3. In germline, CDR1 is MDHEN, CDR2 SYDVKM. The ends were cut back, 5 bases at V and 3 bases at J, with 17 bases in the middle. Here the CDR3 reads CASSLRPLDLNQPQHF. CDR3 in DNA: TGTGCCAGCAGTCTCCGCCCCCTGGACCTCAATCAGCCCCAGCATTTT.

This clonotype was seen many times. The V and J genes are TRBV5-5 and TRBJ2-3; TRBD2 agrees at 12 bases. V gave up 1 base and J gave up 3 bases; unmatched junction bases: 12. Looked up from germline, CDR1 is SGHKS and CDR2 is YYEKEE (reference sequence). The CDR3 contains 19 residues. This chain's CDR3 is CASSLSPFGLAGQTDTQYF. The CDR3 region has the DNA TGTGCCAGCAGCTTGTCTCCCTTCGGACTAGCGGGGCAAACAGATACGCAGTATTTT.

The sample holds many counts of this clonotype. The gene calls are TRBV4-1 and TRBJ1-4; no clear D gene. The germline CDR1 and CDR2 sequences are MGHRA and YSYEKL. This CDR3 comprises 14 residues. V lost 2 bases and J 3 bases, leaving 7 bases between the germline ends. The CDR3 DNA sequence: TGCGCCAGCAGCCAACGGGTTTCTAATGAAAAACTGTTTTTT. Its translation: CASSQRVSNEKLFF.

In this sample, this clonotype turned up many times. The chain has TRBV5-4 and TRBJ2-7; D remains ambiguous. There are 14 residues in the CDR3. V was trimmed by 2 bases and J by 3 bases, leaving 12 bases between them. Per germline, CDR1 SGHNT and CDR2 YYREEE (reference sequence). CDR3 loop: CASSFGGTRYEQYF. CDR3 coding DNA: TGTGCCAGCAGCTTTGGCGGAACCCGCTACGAGCAGTACTTC. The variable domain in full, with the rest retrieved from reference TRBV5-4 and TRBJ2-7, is ETGVTQSPTHLIKTRGQQVTLRCSSQSGHNTVSWYQQALGQGPQFIFQYYREEENGRGNFPPRFSGLQFPNYSSELNVNALELDDSALYLCASSFGGTRYEQYFGPGTRLTVT.

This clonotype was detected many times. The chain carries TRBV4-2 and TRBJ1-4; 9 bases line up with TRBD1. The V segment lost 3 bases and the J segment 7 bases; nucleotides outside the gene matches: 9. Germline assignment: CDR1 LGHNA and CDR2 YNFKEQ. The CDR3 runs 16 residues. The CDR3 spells CASSQNGGQGGEKLFF. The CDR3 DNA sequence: TGTGCCAGCAGCCAGAACGGGGGACAGGGTGGTGAAAAACTGTTTTTT.

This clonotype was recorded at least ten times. CDR3 loop: CSARGAGTTSYEQYF. CDR3 bases: TGCAGTGCTAGAGGAGCGGGGACGACCTCCTACGAGCAGTACTTC. This chain uses TRBV20-1 with TRBJ2-7, with 7 bases matching TRBD2. J was trimmed by 0 bases and V by 1 base; bases with no gene match: 6. CDR3 size: 15 residues. Germline V CDR1 and CDR2: DFQATT, SNEGSKA (reference sequence).

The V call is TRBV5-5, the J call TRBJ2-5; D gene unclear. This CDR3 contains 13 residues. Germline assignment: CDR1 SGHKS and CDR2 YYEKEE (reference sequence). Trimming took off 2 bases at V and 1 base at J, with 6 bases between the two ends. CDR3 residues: CASSFRIQETQYF. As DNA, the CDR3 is TGTGCCAGCAGCTTCCGGATCCAAGAGACCCAGTACTTC.

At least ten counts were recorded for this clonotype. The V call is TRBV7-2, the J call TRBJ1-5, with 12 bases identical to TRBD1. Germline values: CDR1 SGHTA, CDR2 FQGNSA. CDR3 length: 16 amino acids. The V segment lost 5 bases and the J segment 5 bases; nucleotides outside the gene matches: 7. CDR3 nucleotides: TGTGCCAGCAGCCCGCGGGACAGGGGGCCTCATCAGCCCCAGCATTTT. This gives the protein CASSPRDRGPHQPQHF.

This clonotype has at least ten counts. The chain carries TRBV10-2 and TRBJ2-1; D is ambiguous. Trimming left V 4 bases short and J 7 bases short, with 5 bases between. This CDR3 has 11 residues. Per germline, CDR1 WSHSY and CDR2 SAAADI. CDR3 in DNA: TGCGCCAGCAGTGTGAGGAATGAGCAGTTCTTC. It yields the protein CASSVRNEQFF.

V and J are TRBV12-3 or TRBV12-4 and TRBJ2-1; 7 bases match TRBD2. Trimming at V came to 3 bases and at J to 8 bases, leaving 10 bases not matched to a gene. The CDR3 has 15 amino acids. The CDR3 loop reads CASSFNPWTSDEQFF. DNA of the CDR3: TGTGCCAGCAGTTTCAATCCATGGACTAGTGATGAGCAGTTCTTC.

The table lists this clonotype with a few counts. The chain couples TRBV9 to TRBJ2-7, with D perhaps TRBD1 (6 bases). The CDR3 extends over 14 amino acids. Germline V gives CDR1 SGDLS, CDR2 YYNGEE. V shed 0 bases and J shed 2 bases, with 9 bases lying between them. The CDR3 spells CASSVAGTTYEQYF. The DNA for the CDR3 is TGTGCCAGCAGCGTAGCTGGGACAACCTACGAGCAGTACTTC.

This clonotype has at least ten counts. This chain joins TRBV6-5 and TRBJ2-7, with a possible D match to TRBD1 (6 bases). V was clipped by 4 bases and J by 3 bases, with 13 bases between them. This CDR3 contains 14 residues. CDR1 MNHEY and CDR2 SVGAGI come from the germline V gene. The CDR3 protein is CASSSGQRIYEQYF. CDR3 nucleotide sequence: TGTGCCAGCAGTTCTGGACAGCGTATCTACGAGCAGTACTTC.

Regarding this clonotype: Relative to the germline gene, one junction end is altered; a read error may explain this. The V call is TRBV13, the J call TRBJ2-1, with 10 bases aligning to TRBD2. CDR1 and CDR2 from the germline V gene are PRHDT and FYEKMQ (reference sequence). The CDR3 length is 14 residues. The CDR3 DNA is TGTGCCTGCAGCTTACTAGCGGGGTACAATGAGCAGTTCTTC. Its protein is CACSLLAGYNEQFF.

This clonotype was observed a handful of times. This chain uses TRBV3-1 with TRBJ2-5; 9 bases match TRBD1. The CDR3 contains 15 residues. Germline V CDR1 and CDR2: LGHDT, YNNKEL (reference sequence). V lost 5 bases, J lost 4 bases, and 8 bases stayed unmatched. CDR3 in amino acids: CASSTGTGPGETQYF. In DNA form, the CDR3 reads TGTGCCAGCAGCACCGGGACAGGGCCTGGAGAGACCCAGTACTTC.

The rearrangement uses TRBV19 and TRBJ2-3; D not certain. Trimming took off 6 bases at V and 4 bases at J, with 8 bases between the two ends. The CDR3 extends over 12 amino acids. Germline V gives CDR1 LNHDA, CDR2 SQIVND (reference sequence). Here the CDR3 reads CASRDRADTQYF. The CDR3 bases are TGTGCCAGTAGGGATCGGGCAGATACGCAGTATTTT.

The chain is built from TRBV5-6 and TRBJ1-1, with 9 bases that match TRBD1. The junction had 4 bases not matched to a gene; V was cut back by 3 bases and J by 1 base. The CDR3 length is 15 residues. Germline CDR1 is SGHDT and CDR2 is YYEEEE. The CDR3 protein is CASSWGQGPNTEAFF. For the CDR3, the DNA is TGTGCCAGCAGCTGGGGACAGGGACCGAACACTGAAGCTTTCTTT.

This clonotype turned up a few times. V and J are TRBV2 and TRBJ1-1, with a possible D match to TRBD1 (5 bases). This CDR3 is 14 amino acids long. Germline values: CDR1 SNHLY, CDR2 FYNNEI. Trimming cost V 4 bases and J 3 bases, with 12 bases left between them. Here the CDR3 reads CASSAYRGDTEAFF. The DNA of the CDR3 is TGTGCCAGCAGTGCTTATCGGGGCGACACTGAAGCTTTCTTT.

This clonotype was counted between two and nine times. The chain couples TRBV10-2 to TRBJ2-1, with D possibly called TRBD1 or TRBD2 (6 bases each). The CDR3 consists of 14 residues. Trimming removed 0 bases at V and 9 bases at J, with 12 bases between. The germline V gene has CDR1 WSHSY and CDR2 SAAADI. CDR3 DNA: TGCGCCAGCAGTGAGTCCCCGAAGGGGGGTGAGCAGTTCTTC. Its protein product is CASSESPKGGEQFF.